The 24 T cell receptor beta chains presented below share a single source sample, sequenced in a study of blood T cells in healthy people across ages. The authors ran a second PCR of about 6 to 11 cycles using a sample-barcoded 5' primer and a J-beta primer mix. In TCRdb, the 5' RACE reads were re-called with MiXCR into one record per CDR3 protein. The table records more than 450,000 distinct CDR3 sequences, 25% to 35% of them present only once. The same data also contributed to another study, on T cells of mothers and their children.

The sequencing sample was made of blood. The receptors stem from a boy aged 2 to 9 in good health.

The V gene is TRBV24-1, the J gene TRBJ2-3; D is unclear. CDR1 and CDR2 (germline): KGHDR, SFDVKD. V lost 4 bases, J lost 8 bases, and 12 bases lay in between. This CDR3 spans 13 amino acids. CDR3 loop: CATSEAPKGTQYF. CDR3 nucleotide sequence: TGTGCCACCAGTGAAGCCCCCAAGGGTACGCAGTATTTT.

This rearrangement joins TRBV20-1 to TRBJ2-4; tentative D call: TRBD2 (5 bases). Trimming removed 2 bases from V and 5 bases from J, with 10 bases in between. CDR1 is DFQATT and CDR2 is SNEGSKA in the germline V gene (reference sequence). The length of the CDR3 is 13 residues. CDR3 in DNA: TGCAGTGCTAGATTTGAGGGTGAAAACATTCAGTACTTC. It codes for CSARFEGENIQYF.

The V gene is TRBV29-1, the J gene TRBJ1-2, with 8 bases that match TRBD1. CDR3 length: 13 residues. The germline V gene has CDR1 SQVTM and CDR2 ANQGSEA. Germline trimming cut 7 bases from V and 4 bases from J; bases unmatched to any gene: 8. CDR3 residues: CSAERDRGYGYTF. The CDR3 bases are TGCAGCGCCGAAAGAGACAGGGGCTATGGCTACACCTTC.

This clonotype was found a few times. This chain uses TRBV15 with TRBJ1-1, with D possibly TRBD1 on 5 matching bases. The V and J ends lost 2 bases and 7 bases respectively, with 8 bases between them. The germline V gene encodes CDR1 LNHNV and CDR2 YYDKDF (reference sequence). The CDR3 has 12 amino acids. CDR3 nucleotides: TGTGCCACCAGCAGACAAGACAGTGAAGCTTTCTTT. As protein: CATSRQDSEAFF.

The genes are TRBV9 and TRBJ2-2; D may correspond to TRBD1 or TRBD2 (5 bases each). The germline V and J ends were trimmed by 8 bases and 5 bases, with 25 bases remaining between them. CDR1 and CDR2 (germline): SGDLS, YYNGEE. This CDR3 is built from 17 residues. The CDR3, as DNA: TGTGCCAGGAGTCGGGGACGGCCTCCCTTTGGGACCGGGGAGCTGTTTTTT. Its translation: CARSRGRPPFGTGELFF.

The J gene is TRBJ1-6, the V gene TRBV10-3, with unresolved D. Germline CDR1 ENHRY, CDR2 SYGVKD. The CDR3 runs 14 residues. V was shortened by 4 bases and J by 5 bases, with 9 bases between the two germline ends. The CDR3 loop reads CAISAREDNSPLHF. The CDR3 bases are TGTGCCATCAGTGCCAGAGAGGATAATTCACCCCTCCACTTT.

This clonotype has more than one count but fewer than ten. This chain uses TRBV10-3 with TRBJ2-7; D is unclear. CDR3 length: 14 residues. Germline V gene sequence: CDR1 ENHRY, CDR2 SYGVKD. V was shortened by 2 bases and J by 8 bases, with 16 bases between the two germline ends. The CDR3 DNA follows: TGTGCCATCAGTGAGCCCCAATCTGCTACCAAGCAGTACTTC. Amino acid sequence: CAISEPQSATKQYF.

V and J are TRBV20-1 and TRBJ2-4; D gene ambiguous. V lost 6 bases to trimming and J lost 0 bases, with 9 bases between them. Germline V gene lookup returns CDR1 DFQATT and CDR2 SNEGSKA (reference sequence). This CDR3 has 13 amino acids. CDR3 DNA: TGCAGTGCAAAATTATTAGCCAAAAACATTCAGTACTTC. This sequence encodes CSAKLLAKNIQYF.

The rearrangement joins TRBV10-3 to TRBJ2-7, with D possibly matching TRBD1 (6 bases). The CDR3 runs to 15 residues. CDR1 is ENHRY, CDR2 SYGVKD, per germline. Trimming took off 3 bases at V and 3 bases at J, with 15 bases between the two ends. CDR3 DNA sequence: TGTGCCATCAGTGAAGCGGAACAGGGTGACTACGAGCAGTACTTC. Its protein product is CAISEAEQGDYEQYF.

This chain connects TRBV2 to TRBJ2-5; D gene ambiguous. V lost 6 bases, J lost 7 bases, and 12 bases lay in between. The CDR3 totals 12 residues. CDR1 is SNHLY and CDR2 is FYNNEI in the germline V gene. In DNA, the CDR3 is TGTGCCAGCAGCCCGCTAGACGGGACCCAGTACTTC. It yields the protein CASSPLDGTQYF.

J is TRBJ1-4 and V is TRBV27, with D unresolved. Trimming shortened V by 8 bases and J by 7 bases, and 14 bases separated the two germline ends. The length of the CDR3 is 13 residues. Germline assignment: CDR1 MNHEY and CDR2 SMNVEV (reference sequence). The CDR3 DNA is TGTGCCAGCGGTAAGACCCTGGTTGAAAAACTGTTTTTT. This sequence encodes CASGKTLVEKLFF.

This clonotype came up a few times. The V gene is TRBV12-5, the J gene TRBJ2-3, with a weak D call TRBD2 (6 bases). The CDR3 length is 15 residues. CDR1 is LGHNT, CDR2 FRNRAP, per germline. The CDR3 is CASCKAGRLTDTQYF. Here the CDR3 DNA reads TGTGCCTCGTGCAAGGCGGGGCGACTCACAGATACGCAGTATTTT.

V and J are TRBV5-1 and TRBJ1-1, with D tentatively TRBD1 (5 bases). This CDR3 has 15 residues. Trimming pared 4 bases from V and 3 bases from J, leaving 16 bases between. The V gene's germline CDR1 is SGHRS and CDR2 YFSETQ. The CDR3 loop reads CASSPEQVWHTEAFF. As DNA, the CDR3 is TGCGCCAGCAGCCCCGAACAGGTTTGGCACACTGAAGCTTTCTTT.

At least ten counts were recorded for this clonotype. The chain links TRBV20-1 to TRBJ2-7, with D perhaps TRBD1 (5 bases). Germline CDR1 reads DFQATT; CDR2 reads SNEGSKA (reference sequence). V lost 6 bases and J lost 2, with 17 bases in between. The CDR3 loop spans 14 amino acids. CDR3 in DNA: TGCAGTGCCCTCTCGACAGCGTCCCCCTACGAGCAGTACTTC. Translation: CSALSTASPYEQYF.

This clonotype showed up many times. The CDR3 region has the DNA TGTGCCTGGAGTATCGGGCTAGCGGCTCTCGCCGAGCAGTACTTC. Its protein is CAWSIGLAALAEQYF. The rearrangement uses TRBV30 and TRBJ2-7, with 7 nucleotides matching TRBD2. Germline CDR1 reads GTSNPN; CDR2 reads SVGIG (reference sequence). The CDR3 is 15 amino acids. V lost 2 bases, J lost 6 bases, and 13 bases stayed unmatched.

This chain connects TRBV20-1 to TRBJ2-7; 10 bases are shared with TRBD1. The germline gives CDR1 DFQATT, CDR2 SNEGSKA (reference sequence). CDR3 length: 13 residues. The V segment lost 3 bases and the J segment 5 bases; nucleotides outside the gene matches: 4. The CDR3 protein is CSARGQGYNEQYF. CDR3 DNA sequence: TGCAGTGCTAGGGGACAGGGGTATAACGAGCAGTACTTC.

The V call is TRBV7-9, the J call TRBJ1-3; 8 nucleotides match TRBD1. Looked up from germline, CDR1 is SEHNR and CDR2 is FQNEAQ (reference sequence). The V and J ends lost 9 bases and 0 bases, in that order; junction bases with no gene match: 4. The CDR3 runs to 14 residues. The CDR3 protein is CASATGGSGNTIYF. In nucleotides, the CDR3 is TGTGCCAGTGCCACAGGGGGCTCTGGAAACACCATATATTTT.

V gene TRBV10-3 combines with J gene TRBJ2-1; no definite D call. The CDR3 is 16 amino acids. Trimming took off 0 bases at V and 6 bases at J, with 15 bases between the two ends. Per germline, CDR1 ENHRY and CDR2 SYGVKD. The CDR3 reads CAISESWTKGSNEQFF. Written as DNA, the CDR3 is TGTGCCATCAGTGAGTCTTGGACGAAGGGATCCAATGAGCAGTTCTTC.

This clonotype was recorded a few times. CDR3 amino acids: CASSSAGPGQASPGYTF. CDR3 nucleotides: TGCGCCAGCAGCTCGGCTGGGCCGGGACAGGCGAGCCCAGGCTACACCTTC. The chain carries TRBV5-1 and TRBJ1-2; 8 nucleotides line up with TRBD1. Looked up from germline, CDR1 is SGHRS and CDR2 is YFSETQ. The CDR3 length is 17 residues. With 3 bases clipped from V and 8 bases from J, the junction kept 18 bases outside the gene matches.

The rearrangement links TRBV7-8 to TRBJ2-1; 9 bases agree with TRBD2. This CDR3 spans 16 amino acids. V shed 5 bases, J shed 6 bases, and the junction held 11 bases outside the gene matches. The germline gives CDR1 SGHVS, CDR2 FQNEAQ. DNA of the CDR3: TGTGCCAGCAGCACCTCGTGGCGGGGGGGCCCCAATGAGCAGTTCTTC. This encodes CASSTSWRGGPNEQFF.

This sequence joins TRBV7-9 and TRBJ1-6; weak D call: TRBD1 (5 bases). Germline CDR1 SEHNR, CDR2 FQNEAQ (reference sequence). Trimming cost V 1 base and J 10 bases, with 8 bases left between them. The CDR3 runs to 13 residues. CDR3 in DNA: TGTGCCAGCAGCTTAGTAGGGGAGTCACCCCTCCACTTT. Amino acid sequence: CASSLVGESPLHF.

The chain links TRBV19 to TRBJ2-1; TRBD1 is a possible D gene (5 bases). Germline V CDR1 and CDR2: LNHDA, SQIVND (reference sequence). The CDR3 length is 13 residues. Trimming took off 3 bases at V and 4 bases at J, with 7 bases between the two ends. CDR3 in DNA: TGTGCCAGTAGTATGGACAAGTACAATGAGCAGTTCTTC. It is translated as CASSMDKYNEQFF. Filled out from reference TRBV19 and TRBJ2-1, the complete variable domain reads DGGITQSPKYLFRKEGQNVTLSCEQNLNHDAMYWYRQDPGQGLRLIYYSQIVNDFQKGDIAEGYSVSREKKESFPLTVTSAQKNPTAFYLCASSMDKYNEQFFGPGTRLTVL.

On this clonotype itself: The junction departs from the called germline gene at one end, perhaps through a read error. V gene TRBV12-3 or TRBV12-4 combines with J gene TRBJ2-5, with TRBD2 identical over 10 bases. The CDR3 totals 14 residues. CDR3 region: CASSIGLAEETQCF. The CDR3 nucleotides are TGTGCCAGCTCGATCGGACTAGCGGAAGAGACCCAGTGCTTC.

CDR3 nucleotide sequence: TGTGCCACCAGCAGAGGGCCCAGCTCCTATAATTCACCCCTCCACTTT. It encodes CATSRGPSSYNSPLHF. The J gene is TRBJ1-6, the V gene TRBV15; D unresolved. The germline V gene has CDR1 LNHNV and CDR2 YYDKDF (reference sequence). The CDR3 runs to 16 residues. Trimming pared 1 base from V and 0 bases from J, leaving 7 bases between.